This passage covers 6 T cell receptor beta chains from one sample sequenced in a study of cytomegalovirus exposure and HLA in healthy donors (dated by TCRdb to the late 2010s). Library construction relied on the immunoSEQ multiplex PCR assay. For the multiplex PCR, a mixture combining 60 forward primers for TCR Vbeta segments and 13 reverse primers for TCR Jbeta segments was used. TCRdb re-hosts the immuneACCESS table, in-frame sequences only. Its copies lack some clones; in the studies checked, an unresolved V gene accounts for under half of them, and the cause for the rest is not known. Counted in this sample were approximately 150,000 clones; approximately 80% of them appeared once. The ten largest clones add up to around 4.4% of the sample. Sequences were obtained from PBMCs. The origin of the receptors is a man aged 40-50 years in good health and CMV-seronegative.

The J gene is TRBJ2-1, the V gene TRBV7-9; 15 bases fit TRBD2. With 5 bases clipped from V and 0 bases from J, the junction kept 5 bases outside the gene matches. Germline CDR1 is SEHNR and CDR2 is FQNEAQ (reference sequence). The CDR3 length is 18 residues. CDR3 protein: CASSPRGLAGGSYNEQFF. The CDR3, as DNA: TGTGCCAGCAGCCCCCGGGGACTAGCGGGGGGCTCCTACAATGAGCAGTTCTTC.

The chain links TRBV4-3 to TRBJ1-2, with TRBD1 identical over 7 bases. V shed 3 bases, J shed 3 bases, and the junction held 4 bases outside the gene matches. Germline-derived CDR1 and CDR2 are LGHNA and YSLEER. The CDR3 sequence is 14 residues long. The CDR3 DNA sequence: TGCGCCAGCAGCCAGGCTGACAGGGACTATGGCTACACCTTC. Amino acid sequence: CASSQADRDYGYTF.

The chain links TRBV6-1 to TRBJ1-1; 8 nucleotides agree with TRBD1. Germline V gene data show CDR1 as MNHNS and CDR2 as SASEGT. V trimming: 6 bases; J trimming: 5 bases; junction bases outside the gene matches: 8. The CDR3 spans 14 residues. CDR3 residues: CASRRTGKGTEAFF. The CDR3 DNA reads TGTGCCAGCAGAAGGACAGGGAAGGGGACTGAAGCTTTCTTT.

The V and J genes are TRBV9 and TRBJ1-1; D remains ambiguous. The germline V gene has CDR1 SGDLS and CDR2 YYNGEE. The CDR3 spans 14 residues. V shed 4 bases and J shed 1 base, with 11 bases lying between them. CDR3 loop: CASSSGRENTEAFF. Here the CDR3 DNA reads TGTGCCAGCAGCTCCGGACGGGAGAACACTGAAGCTTTCTTT.

This clone was recorded once. The rearrangement uses TRBV5-1 and TRBJ2-7, with TRBD1 identical over 8 bases. This CDR3 has 14 residues. From germline, CDR1 is SGHRS and CDR2 YFSETQ. Unmatched junction bases numbered 7, after V lost 4 bases and J lost 4 bases. CDR3 sequence (DNA): TGCGCCAGCAGCAACCGACAGGGGAAGTACGAGCAGTACTTC. This translates into CASSNRQGKYEQYF.

The chain links TRBV18 to TRBJ1-5; 9 nucleotides agree with TRBD1. CDR1 KGHSH and CDR2 LQKENI come from the germline V gene. The CDR3 loop spans 16 amino acids. J was trimmed by 2 bases and V by 4 bases; bases with no gene match: 6. The CDR3 loop is CASSQGTGSRNQPQHF. CDR3 nucleotide sequence: TGTGCCAGCTCACAAGGGACAGGGTCTCGCAATCAGCCCCAGCATTTT.